Presented here are 20 T cell receptor beta chains from one specimen sequenced in a study of siplizumab effects on memory and regulatory T cells. Their specific antigens are unknown. Cells from the mixed lymphocyte reaction underwent coculture for approximately 6 days at 37 degrees C. Using immunoSEQ multiplex PCR, the repertoire was profiled, and TCRdb retains in-frame clones only, with some absent. This sample has 9,900 or so clones, with 40% to 55% found just once. The sample consisted of CFSE-low (dividing) CD4+ T cells sorted from an allogeneic mixed lymphocyte reaction. The origin of the receptors is a human donor in good health; the cells came from an allogeneic mixed lymphocyte reaction.

V is TRBV5-1 and J is TRBJ2-1, with 9 bases fitting TRBD2. The CDR3 runs 15 residues. The J segment lost 6 bases and the V segment lost 4 bases, leaving 8 bases of the junction unmatched. Germline lookup yields CDR1 SGHRS and CDR2 YFSETQ. The CDR3 sequence is CASSPVLAGLNEQFF. The CDR3 nucleotides are TGCGCCAGCAGCCCGGTTCTAGCGGGGCTCAATGAGCAGTTCTTC.

This clone was picked up a small number of times. The chain carries TRBV5-1 and TRBJ2-5; 12 bases match TRBD2. V gave up 8 bases and J gave up 2 bases; unmatched junction bases: 10. CDR3 size: 16 residues. In germline, CDR1 is SGHRS, CDR2 YFSETQ. The chain's CDR3 is CASASGRGTEQETQYF. The DNA of the CDR3 is TGCGCCAGTGCTAGCGGGAGGGGTACGGAGCAAGAGACCCAGTACTTC.

The chain carries TRBV6-1 and TRBJ2-6; no clear D gene. The CDR3 loop spans 10 amino acids. Trimming pared 5 bases from V and 10 bases from J, leaving 3 bases between. Germline assignment: CDR1 MNHNS and CDR2 SASEGT. The CDR3 DNA sequence: TGTGCCAGCAGTTATAACGTCCTGACTTTC. Its protein is CASSYNVLTF.

This clone was seen only a few times. The rearrangement joins TRBV2 to TRBJ2-5; 10 bases align to TRBD1. V was clipped by 5 bases and J by 0 bases; unmatched bases: 3. There are 15 residues in the CDR3. Germline assignment: CDR1 SNHLY and CDR2 FYNNEI. This CDR3 is CASSRQGANQETQYF. The CDR3 coding sequence is TGTGCCAGCAGTCGACAGGGGGCGAACCAAGAGACCCAGTACTTC.

J is TRBJ2-5 and V is TRBV5-4, with TRBD2 identical over 7 bases. This CDR3 region has 16 residues. Germline CDR1 and CDR2: SGHNT and YYREEE (reference sequence). The V and J ends lost 4 bases and 1 base, in that order; junction bases with no gene match: 10. CDR3 in DNA: TGTGCCAGCAGCCGTGGCGGGGGACGTGCCCAAGAGACCCAGTACTTC. Its protein product is CASSRGGGRAQETQYF.

The genes are TRBV19 and TRBJ2-1; D remains ambiguous. The V end lost 6 bases, the J end lost 4 bases, and 10 bases lay between the germline ends. This CDR3 has 13 residues. CDR1 and CDR2 from the germline V gene are LNHDA and SQIVND (reference sequence). CDR3 DNA: TGTGCCAGTAGGGCACAGATTTACAATGAGCAGTTCTTC. Translated, it gives CASRAQIYNEQFF. The full variable domain, its missing parts supplied by reference TRBV19 and TRBJ2-1, is DGGITQSPKYLFRKEGQNVTLSCEQNLNHDAMYWYRQDPGQGLRLIYYSQIVNDFQKGDIAEGYSVSREKKESFPLTVTSAQKNPTAFYLCASRAQIYNEQFFGPGTRLTVL.

By share of the sample, this clone is medium-sized. The chain employs TRBV5-1 and TRBJ2-7; TRBD1 or TRBD2 may be the D gene (6 bases each). The CDR3 extends over 14 amino acids. Germline-derived CDR1 and CDR2 are SGHRS and YFSETQ. V lost 4 bases and J lost 2, with 13 bases in between. CDR3 sequence reads: CASSGSGEAYEQYF. CDR3 coding DNA: TGCGCCAGCAGCGGGTCAGGGGAGGCCTACGAGCAGTACTTC.

This chain links TRBV11-3 with TRBJ2-5; D gene unclear. Trimming left V 2 bases short and J 2 bases short, with 12 bases between. From germline, CDR1 is SGHNT and CDR2 YENEEA. The CDR3 consists of 15 residues. The CDR3 DNA sequence: TGTGCCAGCAGCTTAAATCATGCGGTGCAAGAGACCCAGTACTTC. Translated, it gives CASSLNHAVQETQYF.

Relative to its sample, this clone is medium-sized. The CDR3: CASSQVGGRGGGELFF. CDR3 in DNA: TGTGCCAGCAGCCAAGTCGGCGGCAGGGGCGGCGGGGAGCTGTTTTTT. The V call is TRBV14, the J call TRBJ2-2; D may be TRBD1 (6 bases). The CDR3 covers 16 residues. Germline CDR1 is SGHDN and CDR2 is FVKESK. The germline V and J ends were trimmed by 1 base and 7 bases, with 16 bases remaining between them.

The chain combines TRBV18 with TRBJ1-5, with 8 bases fitting TRBD1. V shed 6 bases and J 6 bases; nucleotides not matched to a gene: 7. CDR3 length equals 14 residues. Per germline, CDR1 KGHSH and CDR2 LQKENI. CDR3 DNA sequence: TGTGCCAGCTCTAGGACAGGGTTTGGTCAGCCCCAGCATTTT. Translated, it gives CASSRTGFGQPQHF.

This clone was observed a handful of times. The chain links TRBV6-5 to TRBJ1-4, with 7 bases that match TRBD1. This CDR3 has 15 residues. CDR1 is MNHEY and CDR2 is SVGAGI in the germline V gene. J lost 8 bases, V lost 5 bases, and 11 bases had no gene match. CDR3 sequence: CASSSGGRGEEKLFF. CDR3 bases: TGTGCCAGCAGTAGTGGAGGCAGGGGGGAAGAAAAACTGTTTTTT.

This chain connects TRBV30 to TRBJ1-2, with 8 bases identical to TRBD1. This CDR3 contains 14 residues. V gave up 5 bases and J gave up 8 bases; unmatched junction bases: 13. Germline V gives CDR1 GTSNPN, CDR2 SVGIG (reference sequence). CDR3 amino acids: CAWLLQDRAGGYTF. In DNA form, the CDR3 reads TGTGCCTGGCTTTTGCAGGACAGGGCGGGGGGCTACACCTTC.

This clone was counted once. The chain has TRBV5-1 and TRBJ1-2; a possible D gene is TRBD1 (5 bases). Germline CDR1 SGHRS, CDR2 YFSETQ. This CDR3 has 14 amino acids. Trimming cost V 0 bases and J 6 bases, with 12 bases left between them. DNA for the CDR3: TGCGCCAGCAGCTTGGCCGGAGGGACGCATGGCTACACCTTC. Protein sequence: CASSLAGGTHGYTF.

V gene TRBV29-1 combines with J gene TRBJ2-3, with 7 bases lining up with TRBD2. Germline values: CDR1 SQVTM, CDR2 ANQGSEA. The J segment lost 2 bases and the V segment lost 4 bases, leaving 6 bases of the junction unmatched. The CDR3 runs 14 residues. The CDR3 bases are TGCAGCGTTGTCCTTGCGGGAGCCACAGATACGCAGTATTTT. As protein: CSVVLAGATDTQYF.

Comment on this clone: A much larger clone lies one base from this, so it may be a read error. Other nucleotide sequences from this sample produce the same CDR3. This chain connects TRBV18 to TRBJ2-7, with TRBD1 matching over 11 bases. The germline V gene has CDR1 KGHSH and CDR2 LQKENI. V shed 5 bases and J 5 bases; nucleotides not matched to a gene: 11. The CDR3 consists of 16 residues. This CDR3 reads CASSVNAGTGGNEQYF. The CDR3 nucleotides are TGTGCCAGCTCAGTTAATGCCGGGACAGGGGGGAACGAGCAGTACTTC.

The chain combines TRBV2 with TRBJ2-1; the D gene is possibly TRBD2 (5 bases). Germline V lookup: CDR1 SNHLY, CDR2 FYNNEI. V was trimmed by 7 bases and J by 2 bases, leaving 9 bases between them. The CDR3 has 13 residues. This CDR3 reads CASTGNAYNEQFF. The CDR3 nucleotides read TGTGCCAGCACGGGGAACGCCTACAATGAGCAGTTCTTC.

V gene TRBV6-6 combines with J gene TRBJ2-7; TRBD1 is a possible D gene (6 bases). The CDR3 totals 12 residues. V was trimmed by 4 bases and J by 7 bases, leaving 11 bases between them. Germline V gene sequence: CDR1 MNHNY, CDR2 SVGAGI (reference sequence). DNA of the CDR3: TGTGCCAGCAGTTCCACAGGGTTTGAGCAGTACTTC. Protein product: CASSSTGFEQYF.

Only a few counts were recorded for this clone. The CDR3 loop is CATSRAAGTAYYGYTF. CDR3 coding DNA: TGTGCCACCAGCAGAGCGGCGGGGACGGCGTACTATGGCTACACCTTC. V and J are TRBV15 and TRBJ1-2, with a tentative D call TRBD1 (5 bases). Trimming removed 1 base from V and 3 bases from J, with 15 bases in between. CDR3 length: 16 amino acids. Germline V CDR1 and CDR2: LNHNV, YYDKDF (reference sequence).

The genes are TRBV6-1 and TRBJ2-7; D gene unclear. V was cut by 8 bases and J by 3 bases, with 14 bases left in between. CDR3 size: 13 residues. Looked up from germline, CDR1 is MNHNS and CDR2 is SASEGT. The CDR3 loop reads CASGSRADYEQYF. The CDR3 DNA reads as TGTGCCAGCGGTTCCCGGGCCGACTACGAGCAGTACTTC.

The V gene is TRBV29-1, the J gene TRBJ2-4; 11 bases line up with TRBD1. The V segment lost 4 bases and the J segment 6 bases; nucleotides outside the gene matches: 5. The CDR3 has 14 residues. The germline gives CDR1 SQVTM, CDR2 ANQGSEA. CDR3 bases: TGCAGCGTTGGAAGGGACAGGGGGGTAAACATTCAGTACTTC. Protein sequence: CSVGRDRGVNIQYF.